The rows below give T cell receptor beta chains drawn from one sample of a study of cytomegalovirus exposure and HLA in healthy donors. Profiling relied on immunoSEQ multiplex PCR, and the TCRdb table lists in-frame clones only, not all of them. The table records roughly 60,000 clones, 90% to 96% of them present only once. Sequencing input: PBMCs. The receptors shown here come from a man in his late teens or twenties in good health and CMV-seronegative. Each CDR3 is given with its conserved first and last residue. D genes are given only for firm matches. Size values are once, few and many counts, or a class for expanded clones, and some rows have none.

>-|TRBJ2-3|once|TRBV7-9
TGTGCCAGCAGCTTAGGTCAACACACACGAGATACGCAGTATTTT
CASSLGQHTRDTQYF
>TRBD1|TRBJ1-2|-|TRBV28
TGTGCCAGCTACCCCCGGGACAGGGGGAGAGGCTACACCTTC
CASYPRDRGRGYTF
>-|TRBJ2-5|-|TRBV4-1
TGCGCCAGCAGCCTGCGACAGGCACAAGAGACCCAGTACTTC
CASSLRQAQETQYF
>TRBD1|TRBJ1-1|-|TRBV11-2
TGTGCCAGCAGCGTAGGGACAGGGATGAACACTGAAGCTTTCTTT
CASSVGTGMNTEAFF
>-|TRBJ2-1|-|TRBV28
TGTGCCAGCAGCCTTAGATACAATGAGCAGTTCTTC
CASSLRYNEQFF
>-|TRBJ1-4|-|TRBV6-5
TGTGCCAGCAGGGGCAGCCGACCAAATGAAAAACTGTTTTTT
CASRGSRPNEKLFF
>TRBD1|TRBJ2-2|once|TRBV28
TGTGCCAGCTTTTCGGGACAGGAGAACACCGGGGAGCTGTTTTTT
CASFSGQENTGELFF
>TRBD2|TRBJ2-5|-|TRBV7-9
TGTGCCAGCAGCTTAGTGGGGGGGAGCCAAGAGACCCAGTACTTC
CASSLVGGSQETQYF
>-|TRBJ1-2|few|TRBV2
TGTGCCAGCAGTGAAAGGGGACTGACCATCTATGGCTACACCTTC
CASSERGLTIYGYTF
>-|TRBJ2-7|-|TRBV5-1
TGCGCCAGCTCACGGCTAGATAACGAGCAGTACTTC
CASSRLDNEQYF
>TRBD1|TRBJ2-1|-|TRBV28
TGTGCCAGCAGACGGGGACAGTACAATGAGCAGTTCTTC
CASRRGQYNEQFF
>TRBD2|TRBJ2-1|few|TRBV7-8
TGTGCCAGCAGCCCCGTAGCGGGTGGGGGGTTCTTC
CASSPVAGGGFF
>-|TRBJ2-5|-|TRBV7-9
TGTGCCAGCAGCTTACGCGGGGTCCAAGAGACCCAGTACTTC
CASSLRGVQETQYF
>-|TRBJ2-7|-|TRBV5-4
TGTGCCAGCAGCTCCCGGGAGAGTAATTTGTACGAGCAGTACTTC
CASSSRESNLYEQYF
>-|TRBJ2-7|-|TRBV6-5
TGTGCCAGCAACTCGGCAGGGTCCTACGAGCAGTACTTC
CASNSAGSYEQYF
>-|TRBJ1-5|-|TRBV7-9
TGTGCCAGCAGCTCCGGCGGAGACAATCAGCCCCAGCATTTT
CASSSGGDNQPQHF
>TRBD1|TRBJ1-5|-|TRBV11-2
TGTGCCAGCAGCCCAGGGGGCGCCGGTTCGGAGCCCCAGCATTTT
CASSPGGAGSEPQHF
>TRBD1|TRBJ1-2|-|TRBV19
TGTGCCAGTAGTACCCCGACAGGGGTAGGCGGCTACACCTTC
CASSTPTGVGGYTF
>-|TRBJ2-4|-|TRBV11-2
TGTGCCAGCAGCTTATTGGCCCTGCCCAAAAACATTCAGTACTTC
CASSLLALPKNIQYF
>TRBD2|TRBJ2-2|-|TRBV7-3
TGTGCCAGCCCCAGCGGGAGTACGAACACCGGGGAGCTGTTTTTT
CASPSGSTNTGELFF
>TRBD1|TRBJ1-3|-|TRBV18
TGTGCCAGCTCAGCTAACCCAGGGGGCTCTGGAAACACCATATATTTT
CASSANPGGSGNTIYF
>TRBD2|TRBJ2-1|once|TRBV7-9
TGTGCCAGCAGCCCGTCCGGACTAGCGGGAGGGGAGCAGTTCTTC
CASSPSGLAGGEQFF
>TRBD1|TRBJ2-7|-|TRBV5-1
TGCGCCAGCAGCCCAACAGGGGGCATGGTGGACGAGCAGTACTTC
CASSPTGGMVDEQYF
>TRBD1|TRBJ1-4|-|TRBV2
TGTGCCAGCAGTGAGTCCTCAGGGGGATTATACGAAAAACTGTTTTTT
CASSESSGGLYEKLFF
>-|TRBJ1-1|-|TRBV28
TGTGCCAGCAAATCTCCCGAACAGGGTCTAGGCACTGAAGCTTTCTTT
CASKSPEQGLGTEAFF
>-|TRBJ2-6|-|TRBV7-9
TGTGCCAGCACCCCGAGGGTGTCTGGGGCCAACGTCCTGACTTTC
CASTPRVSGANVLTF
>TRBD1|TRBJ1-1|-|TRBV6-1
TGTGCCAGCAGTGACAGCCGACAGGGGAATTATGAAGCTTTCTTT
CASSDSRQGNYEAFF
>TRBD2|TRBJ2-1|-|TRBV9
TGTGCCAGCAGCCCTTCCACTAGCGGATGGGGGGAGAATGAGCAGTTCTTC
CASSPSTSGWGENEQFF
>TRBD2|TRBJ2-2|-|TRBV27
TGTGCCAGCAGTCTCACCCCGGGACTAGCGACCGGGGAGCTGTTTTTT
CASSLTPGLATGELFF
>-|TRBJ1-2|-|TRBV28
TGTGCCAGCAGTTCCCCGGGTTCGATCGCAACTAACTATGGCTACACCTTC
CASSSPGSIATNYGYTF
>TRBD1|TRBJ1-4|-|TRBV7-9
TGTGCCAGCAGCCCTTACCGGGACAGGGGTGAAAAACTGTTTTTT
CASSPYRDRGEKLFF
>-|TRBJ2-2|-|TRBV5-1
TGCGCCAGCAGCTTACCTGAGACTAGTTCCACCGGGGAGCTGTTTTTT
CASSLPETSSTGELFF
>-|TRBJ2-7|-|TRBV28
TGTGCCAGCAGGCTCCAGGGCGGCCACGAGCAGTACTTC
CASRLQGGHEQYF
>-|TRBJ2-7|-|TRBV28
TGTGCCAGCAGCCGGGACAAGGCCTACGAGCAGTACTTC
CASSRDKAYEQYF
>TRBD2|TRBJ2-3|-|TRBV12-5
TGTGCTAGTGGTTTGGGAGGTAGCGGGAGTACAGATACGCAGTATTTT
CASGLGGSGSTDTQYF
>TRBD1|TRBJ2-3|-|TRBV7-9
TGTGCCAGCAGCTTCAAAGCCGCAGGGGGTTTATCAGATACGCAGTATTTT
CASSFKAAGGLSDTQYF
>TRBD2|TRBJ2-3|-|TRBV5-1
TGCGCCAGCAGCTTTGGACTAGCGGATATCACAGATACGCAGTATTTT
CASSFGLADITDTQYF
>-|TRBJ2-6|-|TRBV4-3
TGCGCCAGCAGCCAAGATGGGAGCTCTGGGGCCAACGTCCTGACTTTC
CASSQDGSSGANVLTF
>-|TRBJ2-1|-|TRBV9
TGTGCCAGCAGCGCCGGGGGTCAGGGCCGCTACAATGAGCAGTTCTTC
CASSAGGQGRYNEQFF
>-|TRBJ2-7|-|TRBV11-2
TGTGCCAGCAGCTTAGGTTGGCAGGTTAGCGAGCAGTACTTC
CASSLGWQVSEQYF
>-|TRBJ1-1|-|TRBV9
TGTGCCAGCAGAGGGGAAGGGACTGAAGCTTTCTTT
CASRGEGTEAFF
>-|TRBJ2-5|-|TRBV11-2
TGTGCCAGCAGCGACCCGGGACATCAAGAGACCCAGTACTTC
CASSDPGHQETQYF
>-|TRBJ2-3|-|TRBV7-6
TGTGCCAGCAGCTTAGCGCAGGGGTCAGATACGCAGTATTTT
CASSLAQGSDTQYF
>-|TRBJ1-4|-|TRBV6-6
TGTGCCAGCAGCTCCGGGATTTTTGAAAAACTGTTTTTT
CASSSGIFEKLFF
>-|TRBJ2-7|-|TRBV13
TGTGCCAGCAGCTTGACGGGTAGAAACCACGAGCAGTACTTC
CASSLTGRNHEQYF
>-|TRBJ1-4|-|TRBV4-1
TGCGCCAGCAGCCAAGCCGGGACTGCCAATTTGGGGAAACTGTTTTTT
CASSQAGTANLGKLFF
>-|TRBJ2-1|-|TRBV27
TGTGCCAGCGCCCCTGGGGACTCTTCCTACAATGAGCAGTTCTTC
CASAPGDSSYNEQFF
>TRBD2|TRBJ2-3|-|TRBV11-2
TGTGCCAGCAGCTTAGGACGGGGCGGGAGGAACACAGATACGCAGTATTTT
CASSLGRGGRNTDTQYF
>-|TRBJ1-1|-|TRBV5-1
TGCGCCAGCAGCTTAGAGGGCTCGGCCACTGAAGCTTTCTTT
CASSLEGSATEAFF
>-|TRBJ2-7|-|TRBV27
TGTGCCAGCAGACAGGGCTACGAGCAGTACTTC
CASRQGYEQYF
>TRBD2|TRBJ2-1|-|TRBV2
TGTGCCAGCAGCCAAAGAGCTAGCGGGAAGGTCAATGAGCAGTTCTTC
CASSQRASGKVNEQFF
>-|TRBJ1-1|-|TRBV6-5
TGTGCCAGCAGTCGCCCAGGGTCTGAAGCTTTCTTT
CASSRPGSEAFF
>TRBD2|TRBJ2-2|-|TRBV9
TGTGCCAGCAGTAGCGGGAATAGTGTCGGGGAGCTGTTTTTT
CASSSGNSVGELFF
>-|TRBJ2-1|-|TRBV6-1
TGTGCCAGCAGTGAGGCGGCCTCAGAGCAGTTCTTC
CASSEAASEQFF